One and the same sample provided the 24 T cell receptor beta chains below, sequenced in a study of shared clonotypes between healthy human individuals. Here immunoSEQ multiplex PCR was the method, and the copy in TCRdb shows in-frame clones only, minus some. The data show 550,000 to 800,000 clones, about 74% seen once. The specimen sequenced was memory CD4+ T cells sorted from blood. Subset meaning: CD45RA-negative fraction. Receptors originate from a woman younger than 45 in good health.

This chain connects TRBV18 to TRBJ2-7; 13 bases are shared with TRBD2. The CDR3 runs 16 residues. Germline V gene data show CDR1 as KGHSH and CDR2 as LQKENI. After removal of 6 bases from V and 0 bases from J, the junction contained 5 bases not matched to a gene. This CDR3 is CASSGTSGIFSYEQYF. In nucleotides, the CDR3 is TGTGCCAGCTCGGGGACTAGCGGGATCTTCTCCTACGAGCAGTACTTC.

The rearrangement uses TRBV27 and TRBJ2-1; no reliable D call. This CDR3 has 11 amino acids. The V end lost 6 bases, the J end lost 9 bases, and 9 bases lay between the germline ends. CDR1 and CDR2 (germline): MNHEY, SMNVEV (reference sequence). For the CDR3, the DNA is TGTGCCAGCAGCCTAGGGTTTGAGCAGTTCTTC. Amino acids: CASSLGFEQFF.

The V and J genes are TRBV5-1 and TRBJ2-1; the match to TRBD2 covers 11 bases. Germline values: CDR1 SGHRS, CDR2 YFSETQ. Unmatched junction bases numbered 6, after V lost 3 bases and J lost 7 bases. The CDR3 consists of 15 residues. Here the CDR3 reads CASSSNLAGGNEQFF. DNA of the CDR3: TGCGCCAGCAGCTCAAATCTAGCGGGAGGTAATGAGCAGTTCTTC.

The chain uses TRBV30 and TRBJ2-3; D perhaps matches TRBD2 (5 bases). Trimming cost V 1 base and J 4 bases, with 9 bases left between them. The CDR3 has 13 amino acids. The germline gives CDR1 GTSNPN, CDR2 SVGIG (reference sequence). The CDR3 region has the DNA TGTGCCTGGAGTGAAAATAGCGCAGATACGCAGTATTTT. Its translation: CAWSENSADTQYF.

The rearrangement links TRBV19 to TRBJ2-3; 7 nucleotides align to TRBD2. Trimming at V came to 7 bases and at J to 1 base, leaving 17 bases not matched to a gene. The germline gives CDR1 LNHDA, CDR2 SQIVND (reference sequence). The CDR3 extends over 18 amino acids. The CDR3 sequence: CASIRSVGKRDRTDTQYF. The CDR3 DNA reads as TGTGCCAGTATTAGGTCGGTCGGTAAGCGGGATCGCACAGATACGCAGTATTTT.

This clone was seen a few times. DNA of the CDR3: TGTGCCAGTAGTATTCGTCTTCCTAGCGGGAAAGAACTAGCCAAAAACATTCAGTACTTC. Its translation: CASSIRLPSGKELAKNIQYF. The rearrangement joins TRBV19 to TRBJ2-4; TRBD2 aligns across 9 bases. The CDR3 contains 20 residues. With V trimmed by 3 bases and J by 0 bases, 15 bases remained unmatched. Germline V gives CDR1 LNHDA, CDR2 SQIVND (reference sequence).

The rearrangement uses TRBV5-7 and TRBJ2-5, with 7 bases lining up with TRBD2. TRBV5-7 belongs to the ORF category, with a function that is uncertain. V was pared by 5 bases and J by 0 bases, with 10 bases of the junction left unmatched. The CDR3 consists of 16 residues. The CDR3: CASRFSSGQNQETQYF. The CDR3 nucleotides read TGTGCCAGCAGATTTTCTAGCGGCCAGAACCAAGAGACCCAGTACTTC.

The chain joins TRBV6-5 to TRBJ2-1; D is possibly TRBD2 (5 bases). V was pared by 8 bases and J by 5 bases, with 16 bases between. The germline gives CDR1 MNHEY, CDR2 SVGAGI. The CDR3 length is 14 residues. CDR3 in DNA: TGTGCCAGCGCGCTGGGTGGCGGGCACAATGAGCAGTTCTTC. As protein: CASALGGGHNEQFF.

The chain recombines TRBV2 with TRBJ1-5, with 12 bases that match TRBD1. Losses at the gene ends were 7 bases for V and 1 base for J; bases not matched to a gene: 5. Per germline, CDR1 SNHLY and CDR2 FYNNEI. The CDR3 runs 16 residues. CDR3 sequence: CASKGQGASSNQPQHF. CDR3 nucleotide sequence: TGTGCCAGCAAGGGACAGGGGGCTTCGAGCAATCAGCCCCAGCATTTT.

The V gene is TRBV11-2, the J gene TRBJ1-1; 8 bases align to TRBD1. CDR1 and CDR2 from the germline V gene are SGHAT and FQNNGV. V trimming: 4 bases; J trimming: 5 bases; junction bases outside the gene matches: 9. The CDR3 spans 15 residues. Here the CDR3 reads CASSSSQGARTEAFF. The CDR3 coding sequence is TGTGCCAGCAGCTCCTCTCAGGGGGCGCGGACTGAAGCTTTCTTT.

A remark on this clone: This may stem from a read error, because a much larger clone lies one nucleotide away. The CDR3 nucleotides are TGTGCCAGCGTTCTTTCTACTACAGAAGAGGCCCAGTACTTC. Translation gives CASVLSTTEEAQYF. The V call is TRBV7-9, the J call TRBJ2-5; D is unclear. The length of the CDR3 is 14 residues. Germline V CDR1 and CDR2: SEHNR, FQNEAQ (reference sequence). Filled out from reference TRBV7-9 and TRBJ2-5, the complete variable domain reads DTGVSQNPRHKITKRGQNVTFRCDPISEHNRLYWYRQTLGQGPEFLTYFQNEAQLEKSRLLSDRFSAERPKGSFSTLEIQRTEQGDSAMYLCASVLSTTEEAQYFGPGTRLLVL.

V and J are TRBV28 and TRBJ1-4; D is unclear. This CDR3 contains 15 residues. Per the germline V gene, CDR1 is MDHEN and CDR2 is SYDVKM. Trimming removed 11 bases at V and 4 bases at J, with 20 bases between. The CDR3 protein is CASRGAPGLNEKLFF. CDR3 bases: TGTGCCTCCCGGGGAGCCCCGGGCCTTAATGAAAAACTGTTTTTT.

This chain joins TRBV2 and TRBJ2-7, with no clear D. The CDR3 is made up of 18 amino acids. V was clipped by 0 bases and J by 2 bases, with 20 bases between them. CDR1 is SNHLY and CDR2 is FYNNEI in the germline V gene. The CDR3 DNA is TGTGCCAGCAGTGAAGCCCTTTATCGCCCAAACCCAACCTACGAGCAGTACTTC. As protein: CASSEALYRPNPTYEQYF.

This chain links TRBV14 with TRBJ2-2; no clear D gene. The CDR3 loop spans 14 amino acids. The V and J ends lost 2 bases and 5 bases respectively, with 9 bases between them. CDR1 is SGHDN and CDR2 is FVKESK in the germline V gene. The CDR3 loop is CASSQLKETGELFF. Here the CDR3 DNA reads TGTGCCAGCAGCCAACTAAAGGAGACCGGGGAGCTGTTTTTT.

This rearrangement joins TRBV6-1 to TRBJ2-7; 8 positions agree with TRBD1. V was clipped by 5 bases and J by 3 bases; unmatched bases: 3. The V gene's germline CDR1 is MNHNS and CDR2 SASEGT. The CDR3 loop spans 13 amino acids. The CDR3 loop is CASSTGQDYEQYF. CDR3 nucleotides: TGTGCCAGCAGTACGGGACAGGACTACGAGCAGTACTTC.

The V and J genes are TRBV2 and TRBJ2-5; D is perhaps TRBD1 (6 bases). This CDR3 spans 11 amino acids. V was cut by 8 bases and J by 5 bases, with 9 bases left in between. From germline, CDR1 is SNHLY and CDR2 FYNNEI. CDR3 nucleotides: TGTGCCAGCTCCCAGGGGGAGACCCAGTACTTC. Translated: CASSQGETQYF.

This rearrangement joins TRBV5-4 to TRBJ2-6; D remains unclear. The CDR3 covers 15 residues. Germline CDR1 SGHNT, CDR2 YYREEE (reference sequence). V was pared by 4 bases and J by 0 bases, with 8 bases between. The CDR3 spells CASSQDISGANVLTF. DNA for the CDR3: TGTGCCAGCAGCCAAGACATCTCTGGGGCCAACGTCCTGACTTTC.

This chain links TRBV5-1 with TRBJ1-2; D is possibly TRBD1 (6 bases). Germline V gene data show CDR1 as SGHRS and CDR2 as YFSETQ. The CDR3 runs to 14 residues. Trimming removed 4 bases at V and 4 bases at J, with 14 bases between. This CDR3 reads CASSPPTGPYGYTF. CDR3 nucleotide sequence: TGCGCCAGCAGCCCTCCAACAGGGCCCTATGGCTACACCTTC.

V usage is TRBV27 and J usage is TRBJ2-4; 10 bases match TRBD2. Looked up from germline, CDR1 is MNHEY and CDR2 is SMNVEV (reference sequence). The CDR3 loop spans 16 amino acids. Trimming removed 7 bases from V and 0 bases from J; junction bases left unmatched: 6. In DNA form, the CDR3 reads TGTGCCAGCACCGGACTAGCGGAGCTAGCCAAAAACATTCAGTACTTC. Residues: CASTGLAELAKNIQYF.

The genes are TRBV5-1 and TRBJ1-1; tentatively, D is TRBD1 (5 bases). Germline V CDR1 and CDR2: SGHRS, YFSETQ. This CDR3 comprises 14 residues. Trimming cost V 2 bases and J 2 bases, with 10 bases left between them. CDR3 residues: CASSFSGVNTEAFF. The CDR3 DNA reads TGCGCCAGCAGCTTTTCGGGGGTAAACACTGAAGCTTTCTTT.

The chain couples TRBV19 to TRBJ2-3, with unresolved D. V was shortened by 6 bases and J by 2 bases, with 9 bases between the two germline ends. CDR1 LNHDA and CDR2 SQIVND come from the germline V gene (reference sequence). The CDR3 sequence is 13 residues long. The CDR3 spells CASRTRYTDTQYF. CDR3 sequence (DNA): TGTGCCAGTAGGACCCGGTACACAGATACGCAGTATTTT. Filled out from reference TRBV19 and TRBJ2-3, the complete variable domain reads DGGITQSPKYLFRKEGQNVTLSCEQNLNHDAMYWYRQDPGQGLRLIYYSQIVNDFQKGDIAEGYSVSREKKESFPLTVTSAQKNPTAFYLCASRTRYTDTQYFGPGTRLTVL.

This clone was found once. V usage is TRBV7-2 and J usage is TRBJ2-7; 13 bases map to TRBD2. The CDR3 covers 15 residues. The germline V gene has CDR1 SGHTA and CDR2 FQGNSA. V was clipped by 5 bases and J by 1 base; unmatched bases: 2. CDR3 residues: CASSQGLAGSYEQYF. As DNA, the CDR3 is TGTGCCAGCAGCCAGGGACTAGCGGGGTCCTACGAGCAGTACTTC.

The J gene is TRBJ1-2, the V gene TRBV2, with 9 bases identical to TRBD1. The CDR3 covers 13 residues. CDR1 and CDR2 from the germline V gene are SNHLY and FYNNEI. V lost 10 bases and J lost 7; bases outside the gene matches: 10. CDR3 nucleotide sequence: TGTGCCACCATCTTGAAACAGGGGGCTGGCTACACCTTC. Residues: CATILKQGAGYTF. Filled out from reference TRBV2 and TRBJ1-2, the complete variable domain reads EPEVTQTPSHQVTQMGQEVILRCVPISNHLYFYWYRQILGQKVEFLVSFYNNEISEKSEIFDDQFSVERPDGSNFTLKIRSTKLEDSAMYFCATILKQGAGYTFGSGTRLTVV.

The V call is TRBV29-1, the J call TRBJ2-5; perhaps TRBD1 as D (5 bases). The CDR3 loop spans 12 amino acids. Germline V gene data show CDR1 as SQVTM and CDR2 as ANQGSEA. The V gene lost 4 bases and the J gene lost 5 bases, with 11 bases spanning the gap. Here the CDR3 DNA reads TGCAGCGTTGCCACAGGATGGGAGACCCAGTACTTC. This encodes CSVATGWETQYF.